This TCR beta chain was found in a study of blood T cell repertoires in COVID-19. Study summary: Spain, Italy and the United States supplied samples that represented acute and convalescent COVID-19. Nucleic acid was either cDNA or gDNA, and it came from T cells, B-cell-depleted T cells, or PBMCs.

Per the original data handling: By means of reference gene primer amplification, nucleated cell counts were estimated. Data came from immunoSEQ multiplex PCR; TCRdb stores just in-frame clones and leaves some out. For V, J and clone size, that table is used; D and trimming come from the DNA. The sample lists more than 85,000 clones, approximately 80% occurring once. Trimming cost V 4 bases and J 5 bases, with 14 bases left between them. The CDR3 spans 14 residues. In germline, CDR1 is MNHEY, CDR2 SVGAGI. V is TRBV6-5 and J is TRBJ2-5; perhaps TRBD1 as D (6 bases). This clonotype was sampled from a man in his sixties with active or convalescent COVID-19. The specimen was peripheral blood. In DNA form, the CDR3 reads TGTGCCAGCAGTTCCACCTACAGGGATGAGACCCAGTACTTC. Translated, it gives CASSSTYRDETQYF.